Listed below are T cell receptor beta chains from one sample, sequenced in a study of blood T cell repertoires in COVID-19. Measured with immunoSEQ multiplex PCR; TCRdb has only the in-frame clones, and not every one. The repertoire has 150,000 to 180,000 clones, about four fifths of them found once; the top ten carry approximately 30%. The sequencing input was peripheral blood. All receptors derive from a woman in her sixties with acute or convalescent COVID-19. Each CDR3 is given without its conserved first and last residue. Each record gives: CDR3 protein, J gene, V gene, clone size. Size is stated for part of the rows, as once, few or many counts, or as a class when the clone is expanded.

cdr3_aa: ASGTGGVFGSSNQPQH
j_call: TRBJ1-5
v_call: TRBV3-1/TRBV3-2
clone_size: few

cdr3_aa: ASSEPSGSGGELF
j_call: TRBJ2-2
v_call: TRBV10-1
clone_size: once

cdr3_aa: ASSVSGVGETQY
j_call: TRBJ2-5
v_call: TRBV9
clone_size: .

cdr3_aa: ASSTDRSPYGYT
j_call: TRBJ1-2
v_call: TRBV6-6
clone_size: .

cdr3_aa: ASSLRQGDTDTQY
j_call: TRBJ2-3
v_call: TRBV5-1
clone_size: .

cdr3_aa: ASRDTGGGITEAF
j_call: TRBJ1-1
v_call: TRBV19
clone_size: .

cdr3_aa: ASSYQGGAF
j_call: TRBJ1-1
v_call: TRBV6-5
clone_size: .

cdr3_aa: ASTEPRGGSQPQH
j_call: TRBJ1-5
v_call: TRBV28
clone_size: .

cdr3_aa: ASSLGATNEKLF
j_call: TRBJ1-4
v_call: TRBV19
clone_size: .

cdr3_aa: AWKLPGQGILGTSFGNTIY
j_call: TRBJ1-3
v_call: TRBV30
clone_size: .

cdr3_aa: ASSLEVTWTSGYEQY
j_call: TRBJ2-7
v_call: TRBV7-2
clone_size: .

cdr3_aa: ASSLGNRGGQETQY
j_call: TRBJ2-5
v_call: TRBV11-2
clone_size: .

cdr3_aa: AWSVSREQY
j_call: TRBJ2-7
v_call: TRBV30
clone_size: .

cdr3_aa: TSSQDPGRLAGSFGTDTQY
j_call: TRBJ2-3
v_call: TRBV1
clone_size: .

cdr3_aa: ASTADPPGYGYT
j_call: TRBJ1-2
v_call: TRBV6-5
clone_size: .

cdr3_aa: ASSLSGSRQGAIGYT
j_call: TRBJ1-2
v_call: TRBV14
clone_size: .

cdr3_aa: ASSLDSPFQETQY
j_call: TRBJ2-5
v_call: TRBV5-1
clone_size: .

cdr3_aa: ASSPGQGTGNQPQH
j_call: TRBJ1-5
v_call: TRBV5-1
clone_size: .

cdr3_aa: ASSYSWGGDSPLH
j_call: TRBJ1-6
v_call: TRBV6-5
clone_size: .

cdr3_aa: ASSYRTGGTEAF
j_call: TRBJ1-1
v_call: TRBV6-6
clone_size: .

cdr3_aa: ASSAEGRETQY
j_call: TRBJ2-5
v_call: TRBV2
clone_size: once

cdr3_aa: ASSLSGLNTEAF
j_call: TRBJ1-1
v_call: TRBV5-1
clone_size: .

cdr3_aa: ASSVGAREGADTQY
j_call: TRBJ2-3
v_call: TRBV9
clone_size: .

cdr3_aa: ASEEQGATLAGEKLF
j_call: TRBJ1-4
v_call: TRBV3-1/TRBV3-2
clone_size: .

cdr3_aa: ASDRVTGGINTEAF
j_call: TRBJ1-1
v_call: TRBV28
clone_size: few

cdr3_aa: ASRGIAGVQY
j_call: TRBJ2-4
v_call: TRBV28
clone_size: .

cdr3_aa: AGRQGENEKLF
j_call: TRBJ1-4
v_call: TRBV2
clone_size: .

cdr3_aa: ASSFSGGPYEQY
j_call: TRBJ2-7
v_call: TRBV27
clone_size: .

cdr3_aa: ASSLKDQGNEKLF
j_call: TRBJ1-4
v_call: TRBV18
clone_size: .

cdr3_aa: ASSQGQIYGYT
j_call: TRBJ1-2
v_call: TRBV2
clone_size: once

cdr3_aa: ASSYHPRGGGTNEKLF
j_call: TRBJ1-4
v_call: TRBV6-2/TRBV6-3
clone_size: .

cdr3_aa: ASSIGPAQLQETQY
j_call: TRBJ2-5
v_call: TRBV19
clone_size: once

cdr3_aa: ASSTTQGPLH
j_call: TRBJ1-6
v_call: TRBV4-1
clone_size: .

cdr3_aa: ASSFSIVNTEAF
j_call: TRBJ1-1
v_call: TRBV5-1
clone_size: .

cdr3_aa: SASLAGNRGYT
j_call: TRBJ1-2
v_call: TRBV20-1
clone_size: few

cdr3_aa: ASSLGGNTEAF
j_call: TRBJ1-1
v_call: TRBV11-2
clone_size: .

cdr3_aa: ASSQLGGGGYGYT
j_call: TRBJ1-2
v_call: TRBV4-1
clone_size: .

cdr3_aa: ASSIGGNTGTKFSPLH
j_call: TRBJ1-6
v_call: TRBV19
clone_size: .

cdr3_aa: ASSSGGWDGYT
j_call: TRBJ1-2
v_call: TRBV7-2
clone_size: .

cdr3_aa: ASSFSLGGAYEQY
j_call: TRBJ2-7
v_call: TRBV2
clone_size: .

cdr3_aa: ASSGLQVRNQPQH
j_call: TRBJ1-5
v_call: TRBV2
clone_size: .

cdr3_aa: ASSPGQNYGYT
j_call: TRBJ1-2
v_call: TRBV7-3
clone_size: .

cdr3_aa: ATSLGADNEQF
j_call: TRBJ2-1
v_call: TRBV28
clone_size: .

cdr3_aa: ASSPPQTGIDGYT
j_call: TRBJ1-2
v_call: TRBV27
clone_size: .

cdr3_aa: ASSFADTQY
j_call: TRBJ2-3
v_call: TRBV28
clone_size: .

cdr3_aa: ASSDATANYGYT
j_call: TRBJ1-2
v_call: TRBV18
clone_size: .

cdr3_aa: AISEWGGSGYEQY
j_call: TRBJ2-7
v_call: TRBV10-3
clone_size: .

cdr3_aa: ASSLEGARQGETQY
j_call: TRBJ2-5
v_call: TRBV5-1
clone_size: .

cdr3_aa: SASSGGAHNEQF
j_call: TRBJ2-1
v_call: TRBV20-1
clone_size: .

cdr3_aa: ASSEGHYSNQPQH
j_call: TRBJ1-5
v_call: TRBV19
clone_size: once

cdr3_aa: ASKGEQHYNSPLH
j_call: TRBJ1-6
v_call: TRBV6-5
clone_size: .

cdr3_aa: ASSFGGSRAKNIQY
j_call: TRBJ2-4
v_call: TRBV6-5
clone_size: .

cdr3_aa: ASRPETGMNSPLH
j_call: TRBJ1-6
v_call: TRBV28
clone_size: few